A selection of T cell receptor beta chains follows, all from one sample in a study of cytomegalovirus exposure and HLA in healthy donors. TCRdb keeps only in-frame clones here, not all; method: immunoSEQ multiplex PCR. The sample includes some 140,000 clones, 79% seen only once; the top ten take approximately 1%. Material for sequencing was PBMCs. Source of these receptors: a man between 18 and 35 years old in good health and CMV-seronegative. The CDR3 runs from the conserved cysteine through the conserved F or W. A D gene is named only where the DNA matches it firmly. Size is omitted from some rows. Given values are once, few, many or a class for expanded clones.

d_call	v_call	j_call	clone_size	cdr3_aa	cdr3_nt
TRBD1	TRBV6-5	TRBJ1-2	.	CASTPTGGYGYTF	TGTGCCAGCACTCCTACAGGGGGCTATGGCTACACCTTC
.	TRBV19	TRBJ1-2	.	CASSMATGVYGYTF	TGTGCCAGTAGTATGGCTACAGGCGTCTATGGCTACACCTTC
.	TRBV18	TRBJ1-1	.	CASSPRGERDPNTEAFF	TGTGCCAGCTCACCTCGGGGGGAACGGGACCCGAACACTGAAGCTTTCTTT
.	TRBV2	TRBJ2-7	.	CASSEYTGTYYEQYF	TGTGCCAGCAGTGAATACACCGGGACATACTACGAGCAGTACTTC
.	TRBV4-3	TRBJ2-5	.	CASSQDQGETQYF	TGCGCCAGCAGCCAAGATCAGGGAGAGACCCAGTACTTC
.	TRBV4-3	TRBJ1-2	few	CASSQVGAAYGYTF	TGCGCCAGCAGCCAAGTTGGGGCGGCCTATGGCTACACCTTC
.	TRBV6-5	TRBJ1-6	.	CASSEPGNSPLHF	TGTGCCAGCAGTGAACCGGGTAATTCACCCCTCCACTTT
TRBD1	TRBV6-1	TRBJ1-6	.	CASSTTGGDSPLHF	TGTGCCAGCAGCACGACAGGGGGCGACTCACCCCTCCACTTT
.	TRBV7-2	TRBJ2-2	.	CASSLVRVSNTGELFF	TGTGCCAGCAGCTTAGTCAGGGTCTCGAACACCGGGGAGCTGTTTTTT
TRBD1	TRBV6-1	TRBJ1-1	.	CASSEKGAREAFF	TGTGCCAGCAGTGAAAAGGGGGCGCGGGAAGCTTTCTTT
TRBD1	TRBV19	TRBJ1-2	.	CASTDRVYGYTF	TGTGCCAGTACTGACAGGGTATATGGCTACACCTTC
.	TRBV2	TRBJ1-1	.	CASPRTANTEAFF	TGTGCCAGCCCTAGGACAGCCAACACTGAAGCTTTCTTT
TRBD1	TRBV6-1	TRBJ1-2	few	CASARDRDYGYTF	TGTGCCAGCGCACGGGACAGAGACTATGGCTACACCTTC
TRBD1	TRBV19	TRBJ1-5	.	CASSYDRAGGQPQHF	TGTGCCAGTAGCTATGACAGGGCTGGAGGTCAGCCCCAGCATTTT
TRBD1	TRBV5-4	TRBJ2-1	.	CASSSDRGVYNEQFF	TGTGCCAGCAGCTCGGACAGGGGGGTCTACAATGAGCAGTTCTTC
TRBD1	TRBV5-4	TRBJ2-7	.	CASSLPGTGGEQYF	TGTGCCAGCAGCTTACCCGGGACAGGGGGCGAGCAGTACTTC
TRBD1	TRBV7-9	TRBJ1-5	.	CASSPGERTGNQPQHF	TGTGCCAGCAGCCCCGGGGAACGGACAGGGAACCAGCCCCAGCATTTT
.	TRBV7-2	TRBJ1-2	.	CASSLAIRGGYTF	TGTGCCAGCAGCTTAGCGATACGGGGGGGCTACACCTTC
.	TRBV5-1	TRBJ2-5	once	CASSLVRGETQYF	TGCGCCAGCAGCTTGGTTAGGGGAGAGACCCAGTACTTC
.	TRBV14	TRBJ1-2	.	CASSQVRRNYGYTF	TGTGCCAGCAGCCAAGTGCGGAGAAACTATGGCTACACCTTC
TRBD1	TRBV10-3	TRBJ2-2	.	CAISDAPGQIKNTGELFF	TGTGCCATCAGTGACGCTCCGGGACAGATAAAAAACACCGGGGAGCTGTTTTTT
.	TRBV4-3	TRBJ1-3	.	CASSQVAGWDTIYF	TGCGCCAGCAGCCAAGTCGCAGGGTGGGACACCATATATTTT
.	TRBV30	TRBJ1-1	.	CAWSVLAGRGNTEAFF	TGTGCCTGGAGTGTACTAGCAGGGAGGGGGAACACTGAAGCTTTCTTT
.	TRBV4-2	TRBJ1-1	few	CASSQQDKEAFF	TGTGCCAGCAGCCAACAGGACAAGGAAGCTTTCTTT
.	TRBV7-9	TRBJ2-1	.	CASTLRVGLNDNEQFF	TGTGCCAGCACCCTAAGGGTGGGGCTTAACGACAATGAGCAGTTCTTC
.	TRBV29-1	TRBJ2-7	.	CSVEFFVVCYEQYF	TGCAGCGTTGAATTTTTCGTTGTGTGTTACGAGCAGTACTTC
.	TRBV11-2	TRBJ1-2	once	CASSPLAGILNYGYTF	TGTGCCAGCAGCCCCCTTGCGGGGATTCTTAACTATGGCTACACCTTC
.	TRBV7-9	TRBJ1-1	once	CSSSFKNTEAFF	TGTTCCAGCAGCTTTAAGAACACTGAAGCTTTCTTT
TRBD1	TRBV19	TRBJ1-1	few	CASRSGGAKEAFF	TGTGCCAGTAGATCAGGGGGTGCGAAGGAAGCTTTCTTT
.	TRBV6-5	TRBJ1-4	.	CASSYSTGGLHEKLFF	TGTGCCAGCAGTTACTCCACGGGGGGTCTCCATGAAAAACTGTTTTTT
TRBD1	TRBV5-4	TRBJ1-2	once	CASSGTAINYGYTF	TGTGCCAGCAGCGGGACAGCCATTAACTATGGCTACACCTTC
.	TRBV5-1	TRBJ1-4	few	CASSLGIFRVATNEKLFF	TGCGCCAGCAGCTTGGGGATTTTCAGGGTCGCAACTAATGAAAAACTGTTTTTT
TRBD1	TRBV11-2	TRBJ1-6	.	CASSPRRTGDTPLHF	TGTGCCAGCAGCCCAAGAAGGACAGGGGATACACCCCTCCACTTT
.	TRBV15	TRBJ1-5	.	CATSRDKGSNQPQHF	TGTGCCACCAGCAGAGATAAGGGGAGCAATCAGCCCCAGCATTTT
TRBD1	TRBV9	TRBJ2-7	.	CASSVEGTGAPHVGEQYF	TGTGCCAGCAGCGTGGAAGGGACAGGGGCCCCACATGTTGGCGAGCAGTACTTC
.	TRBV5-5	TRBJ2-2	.	CASSLVGGSNTGELFF	TGTGCCAGCAGCTTGGTAGGCGGCTCGAACACCGGGGAGCTGTTTTTT
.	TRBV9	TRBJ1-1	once	CASSAGVNTEAFF	TGTGCCAGCAGCGCAGGGGTAAACACTGAAGCTTTCTTT
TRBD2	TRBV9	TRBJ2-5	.	CASSVAASGGQQETQYF	TGTGCCAGCAGCGTAGCAGCTAGCGGGGGACAACAAGAGACCCAGTACTTC
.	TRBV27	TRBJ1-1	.	CASRAGVTEAFF	TGTGCCAGCAGAGCCGGGGTCACTGAAGCTTTCTTT
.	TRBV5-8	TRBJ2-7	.	CASSLVRPHEQYF	TGTGCCAGCAGCCTAGTCCGTCCCCACGAGCAGTACTTC
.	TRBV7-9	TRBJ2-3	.	CASTTRGDRTDTQYF	TGTGCCAGCACCACCAGGGGGGATCGCACAGATACGCAGTATTTT
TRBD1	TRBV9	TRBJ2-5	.	CASSAGQGWETQYF	TGTGCCAGCAGCGCCGGACAGGGATGGGAGACCCAGTACTTC
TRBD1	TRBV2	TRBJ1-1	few	CASHPDRDTEAFF	TGTGCCAGCCACCCGGACAGGGACACTGAAGCTTTCTTT